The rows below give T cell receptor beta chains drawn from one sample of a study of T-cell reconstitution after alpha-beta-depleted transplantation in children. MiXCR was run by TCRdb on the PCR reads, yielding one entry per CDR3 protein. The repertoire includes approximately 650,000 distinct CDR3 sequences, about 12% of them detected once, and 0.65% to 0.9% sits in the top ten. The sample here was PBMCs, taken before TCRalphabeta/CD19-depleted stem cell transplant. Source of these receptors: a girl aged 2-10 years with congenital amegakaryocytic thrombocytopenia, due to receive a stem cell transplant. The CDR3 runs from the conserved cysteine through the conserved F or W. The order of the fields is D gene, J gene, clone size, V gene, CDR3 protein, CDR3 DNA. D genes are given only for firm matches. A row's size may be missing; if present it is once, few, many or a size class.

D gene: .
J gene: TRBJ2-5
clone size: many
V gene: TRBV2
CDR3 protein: CASSEQEGQETQYF
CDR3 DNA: TGTGCCAGCAGTGAACAGGAGGGCCAAGAGACCCAGTACTTC

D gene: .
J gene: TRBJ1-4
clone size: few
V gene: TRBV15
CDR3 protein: CATSREQTMATNEKLFF
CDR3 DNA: TGTGCCACCAGCAGAGAACAGACAATGGCAACTAATGAAAAACTGTTTTTT

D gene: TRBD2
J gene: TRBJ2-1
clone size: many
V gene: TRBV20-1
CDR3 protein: CSASGVDNEQFF
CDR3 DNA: TGCAGTGCCAGCGGGGTGGACAATGAGCAGTTCTTC

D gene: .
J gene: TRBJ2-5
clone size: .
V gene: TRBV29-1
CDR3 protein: CSVAWQDVREADQETQYF
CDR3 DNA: TGCAGCGTTGCATGGCAGGACGTCCGGGAAGCGGACCAAGAGACCCAGTACTTC

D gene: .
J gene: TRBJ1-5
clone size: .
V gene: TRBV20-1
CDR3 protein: CSASRRGPSNQPQHF
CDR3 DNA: TGCAGTGCTAGTCGCAGGGGACCTAGCAATCAGCCCCAGCATTTT

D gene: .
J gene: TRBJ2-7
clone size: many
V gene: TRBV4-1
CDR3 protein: CASSSDRHYEQYF
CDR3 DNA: TGCGCCAGCAGCTCGGACAGACACTACGAGCAGTACTTC

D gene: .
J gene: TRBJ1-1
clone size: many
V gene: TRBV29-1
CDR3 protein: CSVELAGLAEAFF
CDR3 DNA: TGCAGCGTTGAACTGGCCGGTCTCGCTGAAGCTTTCTTT

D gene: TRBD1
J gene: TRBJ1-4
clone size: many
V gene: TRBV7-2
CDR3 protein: CASSLIGTGYRGEKLFF
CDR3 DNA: TGTGCCAGCAGCTTAATCGGTACAGGATACAGGGGTGAAAAACTGTTTTTT

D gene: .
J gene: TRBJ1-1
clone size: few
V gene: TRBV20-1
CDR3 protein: CSAPHLRQENMNTEAFF
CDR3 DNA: TGCAGTGCTCCGCACTTAAGACAGGAAAACATGAACACTGAAGCTTTCTTT

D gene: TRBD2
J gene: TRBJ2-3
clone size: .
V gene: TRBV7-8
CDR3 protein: CASSLWGLTTDTQYF
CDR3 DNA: TGTGCCAGCAGCTTATGGGGACTAACCACAGATACGCAGTATTTT

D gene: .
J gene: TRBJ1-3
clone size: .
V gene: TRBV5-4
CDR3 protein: CASSLDRIPNTIYF
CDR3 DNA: TGTGCCAGCAGCTTGGACAGAATCCCAAACACCATATATTTT

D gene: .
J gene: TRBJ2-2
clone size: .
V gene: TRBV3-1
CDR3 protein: CASNPGVNTGELFF
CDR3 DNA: TGTGCCAGCAATCCGGGAGTGAACACCGGGGAGCTGTTTTTT

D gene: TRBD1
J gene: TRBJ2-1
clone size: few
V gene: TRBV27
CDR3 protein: CASSFPGQGGYEQFF
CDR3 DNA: TGTGCCAGCAGTTTTCCGGGACAGGGAGGATATGAGCAGTTCTTC

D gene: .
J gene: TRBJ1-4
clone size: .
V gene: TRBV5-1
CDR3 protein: CASSLETATNEKLFF
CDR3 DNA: TGCGCCAGCAGCTTGGAAACAGCTACGAATGAAAAACTGTTTTTT

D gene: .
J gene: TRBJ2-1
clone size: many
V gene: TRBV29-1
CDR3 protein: CSVGDSYNEQFF
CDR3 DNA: TGCAGCGTCGGGGACTCCTACAATGAGCAGTTCTTC

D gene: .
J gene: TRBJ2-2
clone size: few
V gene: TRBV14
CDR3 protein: CASSQAQGKVSGELFF
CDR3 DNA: TGTGCCAGCAGCCAAGCACAGGGAAAGGTATCCGGGGAGCTGTTTTTT

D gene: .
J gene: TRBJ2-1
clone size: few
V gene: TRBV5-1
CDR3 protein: CASSWGQQTSYNEQFF
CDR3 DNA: TGCGCCAGCAGTTGGGGTCAGCAGACTTCCTACAATGAGCAGTTCTTC

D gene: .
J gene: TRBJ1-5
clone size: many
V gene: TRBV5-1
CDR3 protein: CASSPEGDQPQHF
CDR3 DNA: TGCGCCAGCAGCCCAGAAGGAGATCAGCCCCAGCATTTT

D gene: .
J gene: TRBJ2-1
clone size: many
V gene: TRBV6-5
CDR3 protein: CASSYESSYNEQFF
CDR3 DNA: TGTGCCAGCAGTTACGAAAGCTCCTACAATGAGCAGTTCTTC

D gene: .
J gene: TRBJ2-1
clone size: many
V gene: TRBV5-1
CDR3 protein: CASSLTSPNEQFF
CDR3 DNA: TGCGCCAGCAGCTTAACTAGTCCTAATGAGCAGTTCTTC

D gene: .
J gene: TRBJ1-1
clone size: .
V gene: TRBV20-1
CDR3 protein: CSVMNPEAFF
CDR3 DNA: TGCAGTGTTATGAACCCTGAAGCTTTCTTT

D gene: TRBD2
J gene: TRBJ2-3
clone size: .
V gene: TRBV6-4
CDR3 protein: CASRGLDTDTQYF
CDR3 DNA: TGTGCCAGCAGGGGACTAGACACAGATACGCAGTATTTT

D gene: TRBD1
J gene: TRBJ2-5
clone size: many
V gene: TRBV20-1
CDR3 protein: CSARDPRTGETQYF
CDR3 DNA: TGCAGTGCTAGAGATCCCCGGACAGGAGAGACCCAGTACTTC

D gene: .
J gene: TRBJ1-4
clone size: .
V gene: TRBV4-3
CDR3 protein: CASSQDTADNEKLFF
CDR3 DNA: TGCGCCAGCAGCCAAGATACCGCCGACAATGAAAAACTGTTTTTT

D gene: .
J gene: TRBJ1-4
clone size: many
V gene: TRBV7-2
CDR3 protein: CASSFLGLGEKLFF
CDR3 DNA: TGTGCCAGCAGCTTTTTAGGGTTGGGTGAAAAACTGTTTTTT

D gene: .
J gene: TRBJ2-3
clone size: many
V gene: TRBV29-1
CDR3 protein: CSVNGQTGAEADTQYF
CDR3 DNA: TGCAGCGTGAACGGGCAGACGGGAGCAGAGGCAGATACGCAGTATTTT

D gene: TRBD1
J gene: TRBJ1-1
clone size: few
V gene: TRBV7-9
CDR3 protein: CASSFPGQGSLNTEAFF
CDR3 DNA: TGTGCCAGCAGCTTCCCGGGACAGGGATCCCTGAACACTGAAGCTTTCTTT

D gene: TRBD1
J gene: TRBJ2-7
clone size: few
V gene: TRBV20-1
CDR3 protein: CSARIGWGTGGISYEQYF
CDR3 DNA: TGCAGTGCTAGAATAGGCTGGGGGACAGGGGGCATATCCTACGAGCAGTACTTC

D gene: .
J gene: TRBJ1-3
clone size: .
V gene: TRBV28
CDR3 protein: CASRNPGPGNTIYF
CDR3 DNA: TGTGCCAGCAGGAACCCGGGTCCTGGAAACACCATATATTTT

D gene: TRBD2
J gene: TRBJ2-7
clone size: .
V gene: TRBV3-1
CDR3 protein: CASSLHPGLAYEQYF
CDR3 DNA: TGTGCCAGCAGCCTACATCCGGGACTAGCCTACGAGCAGTACTTC

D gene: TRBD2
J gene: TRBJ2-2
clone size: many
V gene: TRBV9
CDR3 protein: CASSVGVAGMVAGELFF
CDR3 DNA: TGTGCCAGCAGCGTAGGAGTAGCGGGAATGGTTGCCGGGGAGCTGTTTTTT

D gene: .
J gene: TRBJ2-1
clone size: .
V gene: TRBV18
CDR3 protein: CASSPYGTLNEQFF
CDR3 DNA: TGTGCCAGCTCACCCTACGGGACTTTGAATGAGCAGTTCTTC

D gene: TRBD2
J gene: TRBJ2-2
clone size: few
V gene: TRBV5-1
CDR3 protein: CASSSEAGGLTGELFF
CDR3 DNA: TGCGCCAGCAGCTCCGAAGCGGGAGGTCTCACCGGGGAGCTGTTTTTT

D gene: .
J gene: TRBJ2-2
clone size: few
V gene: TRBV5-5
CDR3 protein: CASSPRAGWNTGELFF
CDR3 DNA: TGTGCCAGCAGCCCCAGGGCAGGCTGGAACACCGGGGAGCTGTTTTTT

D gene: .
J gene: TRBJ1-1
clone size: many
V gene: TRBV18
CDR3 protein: CASSPEVRTEAFF
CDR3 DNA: TGTGCCAGCTCACCCGAAGTTAGAACTGAAGCTTTCTTT

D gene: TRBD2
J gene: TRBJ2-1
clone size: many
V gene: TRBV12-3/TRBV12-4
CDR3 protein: CASSFTGGSYNEQFF
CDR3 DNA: TGTGCCAGCAGTTTTACGGGAGGATCCTACAATGAGCAGTTCTTC